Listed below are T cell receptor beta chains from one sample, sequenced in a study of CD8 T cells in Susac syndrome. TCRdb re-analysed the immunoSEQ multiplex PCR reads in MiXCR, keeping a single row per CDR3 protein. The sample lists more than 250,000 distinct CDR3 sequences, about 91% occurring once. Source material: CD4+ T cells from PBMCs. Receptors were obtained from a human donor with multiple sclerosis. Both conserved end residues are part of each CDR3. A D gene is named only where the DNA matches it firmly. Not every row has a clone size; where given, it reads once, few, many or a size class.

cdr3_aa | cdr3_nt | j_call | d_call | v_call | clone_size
CAWSVQDIQYF | TGTGCCTGGAGTGTACAGGACATTCAGTACTTC | TRBJ2-4 | NA | TRBV30 | NA
CASSAGARNQPQHF | TGTGCCAGCAGTGCAGGGGCCCGGAATCAGCCCCAGCATTTT | TRBJ1-5 | NA | TRBV6-1 | once
CASRVHADTQYF | TGCGCCTCGAGGGTCCATGCAGATACGCAGTATTTT | TRBJ2-3 | NA | TRBV5-1 | NA
CAISESARSNTEAFF | TGTGCCATCAGTGAGTCGGCCAGGTCGAACACTGAAGCTTTCTTT | TRBJ1-1 | NA | TRBV10-3 | NA
CASSEVGTGTYTF | TGTGCCAGCAGTGAAGTCGGGACAGGGACCTACACCTTC | TRBJ1-2 | TRBD1 | TRBV2 | NA
CASSLGQIYEQYF | TGTGCCAGCAGTTTGGGTCAGATCTACGAGCAGTACTTC | TRBJ2-7 | NA | TRBV7-2 | NA
CASSPVAGTGETQYF | TGTGCCAGCAGCCCTGTAGCGGGAACGGGGGAGACCCAGTACTTC | TRBJ2-5 | TRBD2 | TRBV7-3 | NA
CSVQERSNTGELFF | TGCAGCGTTCAGGAAAGATCGAACACCGGGGAGCTGTTTTTT | TRBJ2-2 | NA | TRBV29-1 | NA
CASRRDLQDTQYF | TGTGCCAGCAGAAGGGACCTTCAAGATACGCAGTATTTT | TRBJ2-3 | NA | TRBV7-9 | NA
CASSTAGTGRGIYGYTF | TGTGCCAGTAGTACCGCCGGGACAGGGAGAGGGATCTATGGCTACACCTTC | TRBJ1-2 | TRBD1 | TRBV19 | NA
CASSQVSETEAFF | TGTGCCAGCAGCCAAGTCTCCGAGACTGAAGCTTTCTTT | TRBJ1-1 | NA | TRBV3-1 | NA
CASSLASGLSTDTQYF | TGCGCCAGCAGCTTGGCTTCAGGCCTAAGCACAGATACGCAGTATTTT | TRBJ2-3 | NA | TRBV5-1 | NA
CASSGDRGRTGELFF | TGTGCCAGCAGTGGAGACAGGGGACGAACCGGGGAGCTGTTTTTT | TRBJ2-2 | TRBD1 | TRBV2 | NA
CATGQEANSPLHF | TGTGCCACCGGACAGGAGGCTAATTCACCCCTCCACTTT | TRBJ1-6 | TRBD1 | TRBV2 | NA
CASSQGFTTYNEQFF | TGTGCCAGCAGCCAGGGGTTCACCACCTACAATGAGCAGTTCTTC | TRBJ2-1 | NA | TRBV3-1 | NA
CSADGLAGGTYEQYF | TGCAGTGCTGACGGACTAGCGGGGGGTACCTACGAGCAGTACTTC | TRBJ2-7 | TRBD2 | TRBV20-1 | NA
CSVGWQGFETQYF | TGCAGCGTTGGATGGCAGGGCTTCGAGACCCAGTACTTC | TRBJ2-5 | NA | TRBV29-1 | NA
CASSRAGNKNTEAFF | TGTGCCAGCTCACGGGCGGGTAACAAGAACACTGAAGCTTTCTTT | TRBJ1-1 | NA | TRBV18 | NA
CASSLAPGRDVNTEAFF | TGTGCCAGCAGCTTAGCCCCGGGGAGGGATGTTAACACTGAAGCTTTCTTT | TRBJ1-1 | NA | TRBV7-9 | NA
CASRSPGQGALYGYTF | TGTGCCAGCAGATCCCCCGGACAGGGGGCATTATATGGCTACACCTTC | TRBJ1-2 | TRBD1 | TRBV28 | once
CASRILTGATGELFF | TGCGCCAGCAGGATCCTAACGGGAGCGACCGGGGAGCTGTTTTTT | TRBJ2-2 | NA | TRBV4-1 | NA
CASSKSGLAGDEQFF | TGCGCCAGCAGCAAATCGGGACTAGCGGGAGATGAGCAGTTCTTC | TRBJ2-1 | TRBD2 | TRBV5-1 | NA
CASSLTRTYEQYF | TGTGCCAGCAGTTTAACCAGAACCTACGAGCAGTACTTC | TRBJ2-7 | NA | TRBV12-3/TRBV12-4 | NA
CAISATGTQGEEQYF | TGTGCCATCAGTGCCACCGGGACCCAAGGGGAAGAGCAGTACTTC | TRBJ2-7 | NA | TRBV10-3 | NA
CASEETGLNTGELFF | TGTGCCAGCGAGGAAACAGGACTGAACACCGGGGAGCTGTTTTTT | TRBJ2-2 | NA | TRBV6-6 | NA
CASSQEPGWTEAFF | TGTGCCAGCAGCCAAGAACCAGGGTGGACTGAAGCTTTCTTT | TRBJ1-1 | NA | TRBV3-1 | NA
CASSLDRMYTEAFF | TGTGCCAGCAGCTTAGATCGCATGTACACTGAAGCTTTCTTT | TRBJ1-1 | NA | TRBV7-9 | NA
CSGGRARVLGNEQFF | TGCAGCGGCGGCAGGGCGAGGGTATTAGGGAATGAGCAGTTCTTC | TRBJ2-1 | NA | TRBV29-1 | once
CASSLANSGYEQYF | TGTGCCAGCAGCTTAGCGAACAGCGGGTACGAGCAGTACTTC | TRBJ2-7 | NA | TRBV7-9 | NA